A selection of T cell receptor beta chains follows, all from one sample in a study of CD8 T cells in Susac syndrome. MiXCR, applied by TCRdb to the immunoSEQ multiplex PCR reads, yields one record per CDR3 protein. This sample has 200,000 to 250,000 distinct CDR3 sequences, with approximately 94% found just once. What was sequenced was CD4+ T cells from PBMCs. These receptors all stem from a human donor with Susac syndrome. Both conserved end residues are part of each CDR3. Each record gives: CDR3 protein, V gene.

CDR3 protein: CAWSAGGFNGYTF
V gene: TRBV30

CDR3 protein: CSVFTNYGYTF
V gene: TRBV29-1

CDR3 protein: CASSDVGWDGYTF
V gene: TRBV2

CDR3 protein: CASKVRARDQPQHF
V gene: TRBV19

CDR3 protein: CAWSGGEDTNEQFF
V gene: TRBV30

CDR3 protein: CSVKTTQGGNTEAFF
V gene: TRBV29-1

CDR3 protein: CAWSVKGQNQPQHF
V gene: TRBV30

CDR3 protein: CASTLGQVGTEAFF
V gene: TRBV5-6

CDR3 protein: CAWSPQGRGYTF
V gene: TRBV30

CDR3 protein: CSAMGPKETQYF
V gene: TRBV20-1

CDR3 protein: CASSPNRGDQPQHF
V gene: TRBV7-2

CDR3 protein: CSVESDRGFGTDTQYF
V gene: TRBV29-1

CDR3 protein: CASSMGLAVPVTYEQYF
V gene: TRBV6-2/TRBV6-3

CDR3 protein: CSASRSNEKLFF
V gene: TRBV20-1

CDR3 protein: CAWASQRGVGYTF
V gene: TRBV30

CDR3 protein: CASSPASSGANVLTF
V gene: TRBV5-4

CDR3 protein: CASSEGTGDSGEKLFF
V gene: TRBV5-1

CDR3 protein: CASGLAPRSLTYEQYF
V gene: TRBV12-5

CDR3 protein: CASSLLAGGRYNEQFF
V gene: TRBV5-1

CDR3 protein: CASSTRTSLWETQYF
V gene: TRBV5-1

CDR3 protein: CASRQGAENTEAFF
V gene: TRBV7-2

CDR3 protein: CASSQASGRAGDQPQHF
V gene: TRBV4-2

CDR3 protein: CASSLDGSSYEQYF
V gene: TRBV11-2

CDR3 protein: CASSAGQGLSNTIYF
V gene: TRBV9

CDR3 protein: CSVLEVRGLDEQYF
V gene: TRBV20-1

CDR3 protein: CSVVGKNTEAFF
V gene: TRBV29-1

CDR3 protein: CASSPKSVQETQYF
V gene: TRBV18

CDR3 protein: CASSLRSGQNTGELFF
V gene: TRBV6-2/TRBV6-3

CDR3 protein: CASSIQGLSNQPQHF
V gene: TRBV19

CDR3 protein: CSARAMGQPNEKLFF
V gene: TRBV20-1

CDR3 protein: CASSYTDGQGAWGYTF
V gene: TRBV6-5

CDR3 protein: CASSPTGTGVWEQYF
V gene: TRBV5-1

CDR3 protein: CASSLGQGPEAFF
V gene: TRBV5-1

CDR3 protein: CASSEGGRTEAFF
V gene: TRBV25-1

CDR3 protein: CSARPPGVNQPQHF
V gene: TRBV20-1

CDR3 protein: CASSNGSPNIYGYTF
V gene: TRBV25-1

CDR3 protein: CSTINLSYEQYF
V gene: TRBV29-1

CDR3 protein: CAWSVKTSGGTDTQYF
V gene: TRBV30

CDR3 protein: CASSRMREGGTEAFF
V gene: TRBV6-2/TRBV6-3

CDR3 protein: CASSLGQPEQEPQHF
V gene: TRBV5-1

CDR3 protein: CSASPGTSDTQYF
V gene: TRBV20-1

CDR3 protein: CASSQGDITPLWGYTF
V gene: TRBV3-1

CDR3 protein: CASSLARSWTQYF
V gene: TRBV5-6

CDR3 protein: CSVAAGVADTQYF
V gene: TRBV29-1

CDR3 protein: CASSLAPDRNPYEQYF
V gene: TRBV5-4

CDR3 protein: CAWGGMGLNIQYF
V gene: TRBV30

CDR3 protein: CASSHTGGEEETQYF
V gene: TRBV4-2

CDR3 protein: CASRLQGSEKLFF
V gene: TRBV28

CDR3 protein: CASGSLREAGYTF
V gene: TRBV27

CDR3 protein: CASSLEQNSNQPQHF
V gene: TRBV7-2

CDR3 protein: CSAVQGRETQYF
V gene: TRBV20-1

CDR3 protein: CASSTLAGGADTQYF
V gene: TRBV28

CDR3 protein: CASTPTRTGPILYGYTF
V gene: TRBV12-3/TRBV12-4

CDR3 protein: CLLLGSGGTSVPTDTQYF
V gene: TRBV20-1

CDR3 protein: CSARRWQTSRNQPQHF
V gene: TRBV20-1

CDR3 protein: CSAGPKAEEQYF
V gene: TRBV20-1

CDR3 protein: CSGGEGDDTEAFF
V gene: TRBV29-1

CDR3 protein: CASTRLAGVYNEQFF
V gene: TRBV27

CDR3 protein: CASSPRGSGDYNEQFF
V gene: TRBV9